The source of this T cell receptor beta chain is a study of PD-1 blockade in mismatch repair-deficient tumors (dated by TCRdb to 2016 to 2017). Background on the whole study: Between September 2013 and 2016, roughly 78 consecutive patients with 11 to 13 mismatch repair-deficient cancer types, all previously treated and progressing, were enrolled in the trial. Tumor-associated T cell clones were tracked in the peripheral blood of patients responding to PD-1 blockade by deep sequencing of TCR CDR3 regions. What the work shows at the level of the full study, not this receptor alone: Tumor-resident clones, often undetectable in blood before treatment, expanded rapidly after pembrolizumab and then contracted, generally before radiologic responses. Clonal expansion was elicited by three of seven peptides, and just over 140 unique blood TCRs were yielded, about seven of which were also found in tumor; all positive peptides were derived from frameshift mutations.

Library prep was done by the immunoSEQ multiplex PCR assay. From the authors' description of their analysis: Clones were defined as neoantigen-specific by significant expansion to the relevant peptide and no significant expansion to any other tested peptide. Sourced from immuneACCESS, this table was stored by TCRdb with only in-frame sequences that have V and J called. A share of the clones is absent; for the studies checked, an unresolved V gene accounts for under half, and the remainder has no known explanation. V and J calls and clone size come straight from that table; D and trimming were deduced from the DNA. The sample table shows approximately 15,000 clones, and less than 85% are seen once. Clones ranked in the top ten supply 11% of the sample. The CDR3 measures 14 amino acids from cysteine to phenylalanine. Of the read, only the CDR3 DNA is kept; its 42 bases are in frame from base 1. CDR1 is given as SGHRS and CDR2 as YFSETQ, both from the germline V gene. V loses 3 bases, J loses 1 base, and the germline ends lie 11 bases apart.

A note on this clone: No cognate antigen has been identified for it. No qualities accompany the bases; no much larger clone lies one base away.

According to the study, the label for this sample's time point signals: roughly 10-day in vitro stimulation with candidate neoantigen peptide 5. Mismatch repair deficiency in every enrolled patient was established by polymerase chain reaction or immunohistochemistry. TCR sequencing was carried out for a few patients who responded to pembrolizumab therapy. Each of 6 or 7 ELISpot-reactive candidate neoantigen peptides was used in an approximately 10-day in vitro stimulation prior to TCR sequencing. A control culture without peptide was run identically and served as baseline for clone fold-change calculations. Pembrolizumab PD-1 blockade was prospectively tested in advanced mismatch repair-deficient cancers, regardless of tissue of origin, in the phase II trial.

The chain is encoded by TRBV5-1 joined to TRBJ2-7; a weak D assignment points to TRBD1 (6 bases agree). The sample here was cells cultured in vitro, taken from a patient treated with pembrolizumab. This receptor was taken from an adult with mismatch repair-deficient cancer. The CDR3 is CASSSYGQSYEQYF. The DNA sequence is given as TGCGCCAGCAGCTCATATGGACAGTCCTACGAGCAGTACTTC.